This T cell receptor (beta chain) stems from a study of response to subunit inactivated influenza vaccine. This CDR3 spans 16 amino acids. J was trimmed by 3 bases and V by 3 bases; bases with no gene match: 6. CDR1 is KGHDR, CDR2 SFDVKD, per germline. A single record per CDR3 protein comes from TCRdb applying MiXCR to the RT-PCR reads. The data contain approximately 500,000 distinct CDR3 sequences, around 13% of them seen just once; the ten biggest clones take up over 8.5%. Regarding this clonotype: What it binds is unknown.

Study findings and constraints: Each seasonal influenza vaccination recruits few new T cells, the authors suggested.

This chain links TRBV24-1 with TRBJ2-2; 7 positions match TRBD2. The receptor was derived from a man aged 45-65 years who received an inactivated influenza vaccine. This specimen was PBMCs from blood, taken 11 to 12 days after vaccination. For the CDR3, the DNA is TGTGCCACCAGTGATGCAGCGGGGTCGTACACCGGGGAGCTGTTTTTT. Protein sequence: CATSDAAGSYTGELFF.